The 28 T cell receptor beta chains below all came from one sample that was sequenced in a study of shared clonotypes between healthy human individuals. Using immunoSEQ multiplex PCR, the repertoire was profiled, and TCRdb retains in-frame clones only, with some absent. The data show a few hundred thousand clones, about 97% seen once. Sequences were obtained from naive CD4+ T cells sorted from blood. The subset denotes: CD45RA+ positively selected. The receptors stem from a woman younger than 45 in good health.

This chain joins TRBV18 and TRBJ1-2, with D maybe TRBD1 (6 bases). The CDR3 loop spans 16 amino acids. CDR1 and CDR2 from the germline V gene are KGHSH and LQKENI. The V end was cut by 0 bases, the J end by 0 bases, with 11 bases between. In nucleotides, the CDR3 is TGTGCCAGCTCACCACCGAACAGGGCGGCTAACTATGGCTACACCTTC. It is translated as CASSPPNRAANYGYTF. The full variable domain, its missing parts supplied by reference TRBV18 and TRBJ1-2, is NAGVMQNPRHLVRRRGQEARLRCSPMKGHSHVYWYRQLPEEGLKFMVYLQKENIIDESGMPKERFSAEFPKEGPSILRIQQVVRGDSAAYFCASSPPNRAANYGYTFGSGTRLTVV.

The chain recombines TRBV20-1 with TRBJ2-1; D ambiguous. Germline V gives CDR1 DFQATT, CDR2 SNEGSKA (reference sequence). This CDR3 is 11 amino acids long. The germline V and J ends were trimmed by 6 bases and 8 bases, with 11 bases remaining between them. In DNA form, the CDR3 reads TGCAGTGCAACTACTAATTATGAGCAGTTCTTC. This gives the protein CSATTNYEQFF.

The rearrangement joins TRBV5-1 to TRBJ2-2, with D unresolved. The CDR3 sequence is 13 residues long. Germline CDR1 is SGHRS and CDR2 is YFSETQ. V dropped 1 base and J dropped 5 bases, with 6 bases sitting between them. CDR3 region: CASSLLETGELFF. Here the CDR3 DNA reads TGCGCCAGCAGCTTGTTGGAAACCGGGGAGCTGTTTTTT.

This chain connects TRBV6-6 to TRBJ2-7; TRBD1 aligns across 8 bases. V dropped 6 bases and J dropped 4; count of bases not matched to a gene: 11. Germline V gene lookup returns CDR1 MNHNY and CDR2 SVGAGI (reference sequence). The CDR3 is 15 residues long. The CDR3 region is CASSLGRQGWYEQYF. In DNA form, the CDR3 reads TGTGCCAGCAGCCTCGGTCGACAGGGGTGGTACGAGCAGTACTTC.

This rearrangement joins TRBV18 to TRBJ2-1; 9 nucleotides line up with TRBD1. The CDR3 consists of 13 residues. After removal of 3 bases from V and 9 bases from J, the junction contained 3 bases not matched to a gene. CDR1 KGHSH and CDR2 LQKENI come from the germline V gene. DNA of the CDR3: TGTGCCAGCTCACCGGGACAGGGTACTGAGCAGTTCTTC. It translates to CASSPGQGTEQFF. Based on the CDR3 plus reference TRBV18 and TRBJ2-1, the full variable domain is NAGVMQNPRHLVRRRGQEARLRCSPMKGHSHVYWYRQLPEEGLKFMVYLQKENIIDESGMPKERFSAEFPKEGPSILRIQQVVRGDSAAYFCASSPGQGTEQFFGPGTRLTVL.

The rearrangement joins TRBV7-9 to TRBJ1-2; 10 nucleotides agree with TRBD1. J lost 0 bases, V lost 2 bases, and 6 bases had no gene match. CDR1 is SEHNR and CDR2 is FQNEAQ in the germline V gene (reference sequence). This CDR3 spans 17 amino acids. The CDR3 DNA is TGTGCCAGCAGCTTATCCGGGACAGGGGCAGCTAACTATGGCTACACCTTC. Translating it yields CASSLSGTGAANYGYTF. The entire variable domain, with the rest obtained from reference TRBV7-9 and TRBJ1-2, is as follows: DTGVSQNPRHKITKRGQNVTFRCDPISEHNRLYWYRQTLGQGPEFLTYFQNEAQLEKSRLLSDRFSAERPKGSFSTLEIQRTEQGDSAMYLCASSLSGTGAANYGYTFGSGTRLTVV.

J is TRBJ1-1 and V is TRBV18, with TRBD1 matching over 8 bases. The CDR3 spans 16 residues. The J segment lost 3 bases and the V segment lost 3 bases, leaving 9 bases of the junction unmatched. In germline, CDR1 is KGHSH, CDR2 LQKENI. CDR3 protein: CASSPTGGGLDTEAFF. Here the CDR3 DNA reads TGTGCCAGCTCACCCACAGGGGGAGGTCTGGACACTGAAGCTTTCTTT.

In DNA form, the CDR3 reads TGTGCCAGCAGCGTTTGGGGACAGGTACTTTACGAGCAGTACTTC. Translated: CASSVWGQVLYEQYF. J is TRBJ2-7 and V is TRBV28; 8 bases align to TRBD1. CDR1 and CDR2 from the germline V gene are MDHEN and SYDVKM. There are 15 residues in the CDR3. V lost 6 bases and J lost 4; bases outside the gene matches: 11.

The chain recombines TRBV19 with TRBJ1-3; D ambiguous. There are 15 residues in the CDR3. Trimming removed 5 bases at V and 0 bases at J, with 11 bases between. Germline V gene sequence: CDR1 LNHDA, CDR2 SQIVND (reference sequence). CDR3: CASSLGLTSGNTIYF. The CDR3 nucleotides read TGTGCCAGTAGTTTGGGCTTAACCTCTGGAAACACCATATATTTT.

This chain uses TRBV5-1 with TRBJ2-7; weak D call: TRBD2 (6 bases). Germline V lookup: CDR1 SGHRS, CDR2 YFSETQ. The CDR3 is made up of 14 amino acids. V shed 6 bases and J shed 0 bases, with 13 bases lying between them. As DNA, the CDR3 is TGCGCCAGCAAGCTATTGGGGGGCTCCTACGAGCAGTACTTC. Its protein product is CASKLLGGSYEQYF.

CDR3 sequence: CASSWWEGTEAFF. The CDR3 DNA follows: TGTGCCAGCAGCTGGTGGGAGGGCACTGAAGCTTTCTTT. J is TRBJ1-1 and V is TRBV5-4, with unresolved D. CDR1 is SGHNT and CDR2 is YYREEE in the germline V gene (reference sequence). The CDR3 sequence is 13 residues long. Trimming cost V 3 bases and J 4 bases, with 10 bases left between them.

The chain combines TRBV5-1 with TRBJ2-3; 10 bases fit TRBD2. This CDR3 has 15 residues. Germline V gene sequence: CDR1 SGHRS, CDR2 YFSETQ. Unmatched junction bases numbered 3, after V lost 3 bases and J lost 2 bases. The CDR3 DNA is TGCGCCAGCAGCTCCGGACTAGCGGTCACAGATACGCAGTATTTT. As protein: CASSSGLAVTDTQYF.

This sequence joins TRBV19 and TRBJ1-1; the D is unclear. V lost 3 bases and J 0 bases, leaving 11 bases between the germline ends. The CDR3 contains 15 residues. From germline, CDR1 is LNHDA and CDR2 SQIVND (reference sequence). In DNA form, the CDR3 reads TGTGCCAGTAGTATTATGGTGGGTATGAACACTGAAGCTTTCTTT. This translates into CASSIMVGMNTEAFF.

J is TRBJ1-1 and V is TRBV5-1; 9 bases line up with TRBD1. Germline lookup yields CDR1 SGHRS and CDR2 YFSETQ. The V gene end was trimmed by 3 bases and the J gene end by 10 bases; junction bases not matched to a gene: 7. The CDR3 spans 13 residues. This CDR3 reads CASSYVPGQGAFF. The CDR3 nucleotides are TGCGCCAGCAGCTATGTACCGGGACAGGGAGCTTTCTTT.

The chain is built from TRBV28 and TRBJ2-5; weak D call: TRBD2 (5 bases). The J call may be faulty, since TRBJ2-7 better matches the DNA end. Germline CDR1 and CDR2: MDHEN and SYDVKM. This CDR3 has 14 amino acids. The CDR3 reads CASSRVGGGYEQYF. CDR3 nucleotide sequence: TGTGCCAGCAGTAGGGTAGGAGGTGGTTACGAGCAGTACTTC.

The chain employs TRBV10-3 and TRBJ2-7; 11 positions agree with TRBD2. The J segment lost 6 bases and the V segment lost 11 bases, leaving 12 bases of the junction unmatched. The V gene's germline CDR1 is ENHRY and CDR2 SYGVKD. This CDR3 has 14 amino acids. The DNA for the CDR3 is TGTGCCGTACGGGAGGCTAGCGGGAGGTCCGAGCAGTACTTC. Translation gives CAVREASGRSEQYF.

This chain links TRBV5-4 with TRBJ2-2; D may correspond to TRBD1 or TRBD2 (5 bases each). Germline loops: CDR1 SGHNT, CDR2 YYREEE (reference sequence). Trimming removed 0 bases from V and 4 bases from J, with 10 bases in between. CDR3 length: 15 amino acids. CDR3 amino acids: CASSLAFGGTGELFF. The CDR3 DNA reads as TGTGCCAGCAGCTTGGCCTTTGGGGGCACCGGGGAGCTGTTTTTT.

The gene calls are TRBV28 and TRBJ1-5, with 7 bases identical to TRBD1. This CDR3 is 16 amino acids long. From germline, CDR1 is MDHEN and CDR2 SYDVKM. Germline trimming cut 1 base from V and 3 bases from J; bases unmatched to any gene: 6. The CDR3 protein is CASSLSGQPINQPQHF. The CDR3 DNA is TGTGCCAGCAGTTTATCGGGACAGCCCATCAATCAGCCCCAGCATTTT.

The V gene is TRBV6-1, the J gene TRBJ2-4; no clear D gene. Germline CDR1 is MNHNS and CDR2 is SASEGT. The CDR3 has 13 residues. The V end was cut by 4 bases, the J end by 3 bases, with 7 bases between. The CDR3 DNA is TGTGCCAGCAGTGTCGAGGTCAAAAACATTCAGTACTTC. Translation: CASSVEVKNIQYF.

This clone was counted once. This chain uses TRBV28 with TRBJ2-5; D may be TRBD2 (6 bases). The end of the DNA fits TRBJ2-7 better, so the J call may be wrong. The CDR3 loop spans 15 amino acids. The germline V gene encodes CDR1 MDHEN and CDR2 SYDVKM. In DNA, the CDR3 is TGTGCCAGCAGAACAGCTAGCGAGAGCTCCTACGAGCAGTACTTC. Its protein is CASRTASESSYEQYF.

The chain uses TRBV28 and TRBJ2-2, with D perhaps matching TRBD2 (5 bases). Trimming left V 6 bases short and J 5 bases short, with 19 bases between. CDR1 is MDHEN, CDR2 SYDVKM, per germline. The CDR3 runs to 16 residues. The CDR3 protein is CASRDFRGYGTGELFF. The DNA for the CDR3 is TGTGCCAGCAGGGATTTTCGAGGGTACGGGACCGGGGAGCTGTTTTTT.

The chain is built from TRBV27 and TRBJ2-3; TRBD1 agrees at 8 bases. V lost 5 bases, J lost 3 bases, and 13 bases stayed unmatched. CDR3 length: 17 amino acids. The germline V gene has CDR1 MNHEY and CDR2 SMNVEV (reference sequence). Here the CDR3 reads CASSGDRWGTGTDTQYF. The CDR3 nucleotides are TGTGCCAGCAGTGGGGACAGGTGGGGGACAGGAACAGATACGCAGTATTTT.

This chain uses TRBV19 with TRBJ2-7; TRBD2 matches at 8 bases. V lost 10 bases to trimming and J lost 8 bases; unmatched junction nucleotides: 13. The CDR3 length is 13 residues. CDR1 is LNHDA, CDR2 SQIVND, per germline (reference sequence). CDR3 residues: CAILRTGGVKQYF. CDR3 bases: TGTGCCATACTTCGGACGGGAGGGGTGAAGCAGTACTTC.

The sample holds one count of this clone. The chain joins TRBV7-3 to TRBJ1-1; D gene unclear. The CDR3 covers 16 residues. V lost 5 bases to trimming and J lost 3 bases, with 19 bases between them. Looked up from germline, CDR1 is SGHTA and CDR2 is FQGTGA. CDR3 residues: CASSQGPPPGDTEAFF. In DNA, the CDR3 is TGTGCCAGCAGCCAAGGGCCCCCCCCCGGGGACACTGAAGCTTTCTTT.

The rearrangement joins TRBV9 to TRBJ2-7; the D gene is possibly TRBD2 (5 bases). This CDR3 is 17 amino acids long. Trimming stripped 0 bases from V and 2 bases from J, with 18 bases between. Germline-derived CDR1 and CDR2 are SGDLS and YYNGEE. In nucleotides, the CDR3 is TGTGCCAGCAGCGTAGGGGCGGGCTGGACGGTCCCCTACGAGCAGTACTTC. It is translated as CASSVGAGWTVPYEQYF.

This chain connects TRBV5-4 to TRBJ2-7, with a weak D call TRBD1 (5 bases). V was clipped by 0 bases and J by 2 bases, with 12 bases between them. The CDR3 extends over 15 amino acids. Germline V gives CDR1 SGHNT, CDR2 YYREEE (reference sequence). The CDR3 DNA is TGTGCCAGCAGCTTGGCCCCTCAGGGCCCCTACGAGCAGTACTTC. Protein sequence: CASSLAPQGPYEQYF.

The CDR3 DNA follows: TGTGCCAGCAGCTTGAAATTAATTTTGAGCTCCTACAATGAGCAGTTCTTC. It specifies CASSLKLILSSYNEQFF. V usage is TRBV5-6 and J usage is TRBJ2-1; D gene uncertain. This CDR3 has 17 residues. Germline-derived CDR1 and CDR2 are SGHDT and YYEEEE. Trimming stripped 1 base from V and 0 bases from J, with 14 bases between.

The rearrangement links TRBV28 to TRBJ2-3; TRBD2 agrees at 14 bases. Per the germline V gene, CDR1 is MDHEN and CDR2 is SYDVKM. V was pared by 3 bases and J by 6 bases, with 2 bases of the junction left unmatched. This CDR3 spans 15 amino acids. The CDR3 bases are TGTGCCAGCAGTTTCCGACTAGCGGGGGGGGATACGCAGTATTTT. Amino acid sequence: CASSFRLAGGDTQYF.